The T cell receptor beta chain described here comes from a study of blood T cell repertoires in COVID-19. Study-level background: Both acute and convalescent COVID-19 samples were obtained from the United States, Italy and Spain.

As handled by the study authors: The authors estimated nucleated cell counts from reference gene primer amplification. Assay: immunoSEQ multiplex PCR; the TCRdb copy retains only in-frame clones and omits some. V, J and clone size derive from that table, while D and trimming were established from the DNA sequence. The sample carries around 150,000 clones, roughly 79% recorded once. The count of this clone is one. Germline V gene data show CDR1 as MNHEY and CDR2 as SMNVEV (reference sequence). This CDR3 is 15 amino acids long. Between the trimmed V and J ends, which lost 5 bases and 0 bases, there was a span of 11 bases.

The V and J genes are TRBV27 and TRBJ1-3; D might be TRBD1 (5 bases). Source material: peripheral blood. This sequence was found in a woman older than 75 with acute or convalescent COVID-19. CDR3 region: CASSPRVSSGNTIYF. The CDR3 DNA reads TGTGCCAGCAGTCCCAGGGTCAGCTCTGGAAACACCATATATTTT.